This TCR beta chain was captured by sequencing in a study of shared clonotypes between healthy human individuals. Germline CDR1 is SGHTA and CDR2 is FQGNSA. With 6 bases clipped from V and 5 bases from J, the junction kept 9 bases outside the gene matches. The CDR3 runs to 15 residues. Of note for this clone: Its matching antigen is unknown.

Profiling relied on immunoSEQ multiplex PCR, and the TCRdb table lists in-frame clones only, not all of them. The sample carries hundreds of thousands of clones, approximately 79% recorded once. Study-level results: Sequencing depth was a factor that was expected to affect clonotype sharing among donors. The sampled material consisted only of blood, and tissue repertoires are likely to differ.

The V call is TRBV7-2, the J call TRBJ2-7; the match to TRBD1 covers 11 bases. The origin of this receptor is a woman aged 25 to 39 in good health. The sample was memory CD4+ T cells sorted from blood. The subset is: CD45RA-negative fraction. The DNA for the CDR3 is TGTGCCAGCAGTCCTGGACAGGGGGCAGTGCACGAGCAGTACTTC. This codes for CASSPGQGAVHEQYF.